This T cell receptor (gamma chain) was retrieved from a study of gamma delta lymphoproliferative disorders and STAT genes. Study details: At least 50 ng of genomic DNA went into each LymphoTrack Dx TCRG Assay library. The EuroClonality-NGS protocol was used to prepare delta libraries.

The CDR3 loop spans 14 amino acids. V trimming: 2 bases; J trimming: 3 bases; junction bases outside the gene matches: 7. Germline loops: CDR1 EGSTGY, CDR2 YDSYTSSV. Study results and caveats: Leukemic cells skewed toward terminal effectors, unlike likely varied control T cells.

This clone is medium-sized in the sample. What it binds is not known. TCRdb redid the clone calls on the multiplex PCR reads with CATT. The data show roughly 1,400 gamma-chain clones, with 9.9% seen just once and 25% held by the top ten. Genomic DNA from isolated PBMCs served as the sequencing template. The chain employs TRGV4 and TRGJ1 or TRGJ2. TCRdb leaves out the J gene; it was filled in here by matching the DNA to germline. The source of this sequence is a human donor in good health. Sample: blood. The DNA for the CDR3 is TGTGCCACCTGGGATGCCCCAGCTTATTATAAGAAACTCTTT. This sequence encodes CATWDAPAYYKKLF.